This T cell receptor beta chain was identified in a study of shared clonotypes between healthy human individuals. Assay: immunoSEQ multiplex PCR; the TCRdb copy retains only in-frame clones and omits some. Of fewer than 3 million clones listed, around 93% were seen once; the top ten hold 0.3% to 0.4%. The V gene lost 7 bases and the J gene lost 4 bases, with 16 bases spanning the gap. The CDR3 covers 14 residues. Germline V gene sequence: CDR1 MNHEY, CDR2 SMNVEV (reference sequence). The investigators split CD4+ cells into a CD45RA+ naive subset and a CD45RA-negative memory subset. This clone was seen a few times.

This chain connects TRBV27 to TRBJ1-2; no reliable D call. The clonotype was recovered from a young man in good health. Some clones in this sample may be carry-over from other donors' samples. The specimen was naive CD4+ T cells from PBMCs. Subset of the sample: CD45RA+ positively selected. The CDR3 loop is CASKPGSSAYGYTF. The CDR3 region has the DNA TGTGCCAGCAAGCCGGGCAGTTCCGCCTATGGCTACACCTTC.